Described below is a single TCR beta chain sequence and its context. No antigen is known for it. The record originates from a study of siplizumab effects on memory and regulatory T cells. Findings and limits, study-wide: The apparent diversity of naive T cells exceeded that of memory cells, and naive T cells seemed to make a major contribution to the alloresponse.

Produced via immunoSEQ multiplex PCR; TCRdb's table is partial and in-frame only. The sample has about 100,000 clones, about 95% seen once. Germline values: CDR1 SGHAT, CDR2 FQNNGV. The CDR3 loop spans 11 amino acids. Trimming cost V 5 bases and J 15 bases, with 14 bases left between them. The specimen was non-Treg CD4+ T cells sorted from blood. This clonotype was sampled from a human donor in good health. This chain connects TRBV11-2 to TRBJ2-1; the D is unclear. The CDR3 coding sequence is TGTGCCAGCAGCCTCGTGGGGAATCGGTTCTTC. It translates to CASSLVGNRFF. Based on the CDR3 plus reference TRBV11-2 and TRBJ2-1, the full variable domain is EAGVAQSPRYKIIEKRQSVAFWCNPISGHATLYWYQQILGQGPKLLIQFQNNGVVDDSQLPKDRFSAERLKGVDSTLKIQPAKLEDSAVYLCASSLVGNRFFGPGTRLTVL.